This entry concerns a single TCR beta chain. Its antigen is unidentified. One end of the junction does not line up with germline, which may come from a read error. Patients newly diagnosed with hyperthyroidism, under 2 months' duration, were aged 18 to 65, the study reports. The data were obtained in a study of Graves' ophthalmopathy and Graves' hyperthyroidism. General study findings and limits: Blood also carried most expanded thyroid clonotypes exceeding 0.001 frequency. Forecasting of ophthalmopathy progression by the model achieved more than 70% sensitivity and around 77% specificity.

Researchers took RNA transcripts and amplified TCR beta CDR3 regions from them. Following a first-round RT-PCR that used HTBI primers, a second-round multiplex PCR was carried out. TCRdb redid the calling of the multiplex PCR reads with MiXCR, one entry per CDR3 protein. The sample shows 500,000 to 600,000 distinct CDR3 sequences, approximately 37% of them seen only once. This CDR3 spans 12 amino acids. CDR1 is SQVTM, CDR2 ANQGSEA, per germline. The TCR originated in an adult man with Graves' hyperthyroidism. Sequencing was carried out using peripheral blood or thyroid tissue (not recorded which). The rearrangement links TRBV29-1 to TRBJ1-2; possible D gene TRBD1, 6 bases. The CDR3 DNA reads TGCAGCGTTGAGGCGGGGGCAGATGGCTACGCCTTC. This encodes CSVEAGADGYAF.